Presented here are 30 T cell receptor beta chains from one specimen sequenced in a study of blood T cell repertoires in COVID-19. Here immunoSEQ multiplex PCR was the method, and the copy in TCRdb shows in-frame clones only, minus some. The top ten hold about 1.8% of the sample, which has around 300,000 clones, 89% seen once. The sequenced sample was PBMCs or T cells enriched from blood (not recorded which). These receptors came from a woman aged 40 to 49 who had recovered from COVID-19.

Of note for this clone: Other DNA sequences in the same sample also yield this CDR3. The chain recombines TRBV7-6 with TRBJ1-2, with a weak D call TRBD1 (5 bases). V was trimmed by 1 base and J by 6 bases, leaving 9 bases between them. Germline CDR1 and CDR2: SGHVS and FNYEAQ. The CDR3 totals 13 residues. DNA of the CDR3: TGTGCCAGCAGCTTAGGTGGGGGGGATGGCTACACCTTC. It specifies CASSLGGGDGYTF.

The chain combines TRBV19 with TRBJ1-6, with D perhaps TRBD1 (5 bases). V lost 3 bases, J lost 2 bases, and 8 bases lay in between. The CDR3 spans 15 residues. The germline V gene encodes CDR1 LNHDA and CDR2 SQIVND (reference sequence). CDR3 sequence: CASSIGQTYNSPLHF. The CDR3 DNA sequence: TGTGCCAGTAGTATTGGACAAACCTATAATTCACCCCTCCACTTT.

DNA of the CDR3: TGTGCCAGCAGCCCCTCTACTAGTAAGAACGGGGAGCTGTTTTTT. As protein: CASSPSTSKNGELFF. J is TRBJ2-2 and V is TRBV3-1 (or the pseudogene TRBV3-2); tentatively, D is TRBD2 (5 bases). Germline values: CDR1 LGHDT, CDR2 YNNKEL (reference sequence). CDR3 size: 15 residues. The V and J ends lost 4 bases and 7 bases respectively, with 16 bases between them.

This chain links TRBV30 with TRBJ1-5; no clear D. The CDR3 is 13 residues long. V shed 0 bases and J shed 5 bases, with 8 bases lying between them. Per germline, CDR1 GTSNPN and CDR2 SVGIG (reference sequence). CDR3 region: CAWSVRSYQPQHF. CDR3 nucleotide sequence: TGTGCCTGGAGTGTTAGGAGCTATCAGCCCCAGCATTTT.

The genes are TRBV15 and TRBJ2-5; 9 bases match TRBD1. Germline values: CDR1 LNHNV, CDR2 YYDKDF (reference sequence). V shed 4 bases and J 5 bases; nucleotides not matched to a gene: 2. This CDR3 is 13 amino acids long. The CDR3 region is CATSNRGRETQYF. DNA of the CDR3: TGTGCCACCAGCAACAGGGGGCGCGAGACCCAGTACTTC.

This chain joins TRBV5-6 and TRBJ1-3, with 7 bases fitting TRBD1. CDR1 is SGHDT, CDR2 YYEEEE, per germline. The trim removed 1 base at V and 4 bases at J, leaving 8 bases unmatched. This CDR3 is built from 16 residues. Here the CDR3 reads CASSLYFTGEGNTIYF. In nucleotides, the CDR3 is TGTGCCAGCAGCTTGTATTTCACAGGGGAAGGAAACACCATATATTTT.

The J gene is TRBJ1-5, the V gene TRBV30; D possibly corresponds to TRBD1 (5 bases). Deletions cut 3 bases from V and 9 bases from J, with 9 bases between. The CDR3 length is 11 residues. CDR1 is GTSNPN, CDR2 SVGIG, per germline (reference sequence). CDR3 sequence: CAWSNGAPQHF. CDR3 coding DNA: TGTGCCTGGAGCAATGGGGCGCCCCAGCATTTT.

The chain recombines TRBV18 with TRBJ1-2; possibly TRBD1 for D (6 bases). Trimming left V 6 bases short and J 4 bases short, with 18 bases between. The V gene's germline CDR1 is KGHSH and CDR2 LQKENI. This CDR3 is built from 15 residues. In DNA, the CDR3 is TGTGCCAGCTCGCTCGGTGAGGGGGTGTTCTATGGCTACACCTTC. Translation gives CASSLGEGVFYGYTF.

The table lists this clone with a count of one. This chain connects TRBV7-9 to TRBJ1-2; 7 positions match TRBD1. In germline, CDR1 is SEHNR, CDR2 FQNEAQ (reference sequence). Unmatched junction bases numbered 16, after V lost 5 bases and J lost 1 base. This CDR3 region has 18 residues. The CDR3 DNA reads TGTGCCAGCAGCCCTCCCTCAGGCCAGGGGGGAAATAACTATGGCTACACCTTC. Translated: CASSPPSGQGGNNYGYTF.

The V gene is TRBV30, the J gene TRBJ1-1; TRBD1 matches 7 bases. This CDR3 has 12 amino acids. The V and J ends lost 5 bases and 0 bases, in that order; junction bases with no gene match: 0. Germline CDR1 is GTSNPN and CDR2 is SVGIG (reference sequence). CDR3 in amino acids: CAWDRVNTEAFF. The CDR3 DNA reads as TGTGCCTGGGACAGGGTGAACACTGAAGCTTTCTTT.

This clone was seen a handful of times. The V gene is TRBV2, the J gene TRBJ1-1, with D maybe TRBD1 (5 bases). Germline CDR1 is SNHLY and CDR2 is FYNNEI. The CDR3 is 16 amino acids. Between the trimmed V and J ends, which lost 6 bases and 4 bases, there was a span of 21 bases. CDR3 sequence: CASSEPPGVRGTEAFF. The CDR3 coding sequence is TGTGCCAGCAGCGAACCGCCTGGGGTTAGGGGCACTGAAGCTTTCTTT.

The rearrangement joins TRBV19 to TRBJ2-1, with 15 bases identical to TRBD2. CDR3 size: 16 residues. Germline trimming cut 5 bases from V and 9 bases from J; bases unmatched to any gene: 8. In germline, CDR1 is LNHDA, CDR2 SQIVND (reference sequence). The CDR3 sequence: CASSPRTSGRVIEQFF. The CDR3 DNA reads as TGTGCCAGTAGTCCCAGGACTAGCGGGAGGGTCATTGAGCAGTTCTTC.

This chain uses TRBV19 with TRBJ1-5; 8 bases line up with TRBD1. Germline values: CDR1 LNHDA, CDR2 SQIVND (reference sequence). This CDR3 comprises 15 residues. V lost 4 bases, J lost 7 bases, and 9 bases stayed unmatched. The CDR3 DNA reads as TGTGCCAGTAGTACCGAAAACAGGGGGGGCCAGCCCCAGCATTTT. Its translation: CASSTENRGGQPQHF.

This rearrangement joins TRBV7-3 to TRBJ1-1; D remains unclear. V lost 2 bases and J lost 1, with 8 bases in between. CDR3 size: 14 residues. CDR1 SGHTA and CDR2 FQGTGA come from the germline V gene. CDR3 amino acids: CASSLSPGNTEAFF. For the CDR3, the DNA is TGTGCCAGCAGCTTATCTCCGGGGAACACTGAAGCTTTCTTT.

The V and J genes are TRBV19 and TRBJ2-4; 8 bases align to TRBD1. The CDR3 runs to 16 residues. V lost 5 bases and J lost 5; bases outside the gene matches: 11. Per the germline V gene, CDR1 is LNHDA and CDR2 is SQIVND (reference sequence). The CDR3 loop reads CASSPGDRQPQNIQYF. CDR3 nucleotide sequence: TGTGCCAGTAGTCCTGGGGACAGGCAACCCCAAAACATTCAGTACTTC.

This chain connects TRBV18 to TRBJ1-2; 10 bases agree with TRBD1. The CDR3 covers 15 residues. CDR1 and CDR2 (germline): KGHSH, LQKENI. V gave up 1 base and J gave up 2 bases; unmatched junction bases: 1. This chain's CDR3 is CASSPLGQGNYGYTF. The CDR3 DNA reads as TGTGCCAGCTCACCACTGGGACAGGGGAACTATGGCTACACCTTC.

The rearrangement links TRBV3-1 (or the pseudogene TRBV3-2) to TRBJ2-7; a possible D gene is TRBD1 (6 bases). Germline-derived CDR1 and CDR2 are LGHDT and YNNKEL (reference sequence). Trimming left V 4 bases short and J 3 bases short, with 10 bases between. The CDR3 runs to 13 residues. The CDR3 DNA is TGTGCCAGCAGCCCACAGGGAATCTACGAGCAGTACTTC. This translates into CASSPQGIYEQYF.

The rearrangement links TRBV6-1 to TRBJ1-5; D ambiguous. The germline gives CDR1 MNHNS, CDR2 SASEGT. The CDR3 is made up of 13 amino acids. V lost 3 bases to trimming and J lost 14 bases, with 17 bases between them. Here the CDR3 reads CASSEEPSTRKHF. In DNA form, the CDR3 reads TGTGCCAGCAGTGAGGAGCCCTCAACGAGAAAGCATTTT.

The genes are TRBV19 and TRBJ2-3, with D uncertain. The CDR3 runs 16 residues. V was clipped by 3 bases and J by 5 bases, with 18 bases between them. The germline CDR1 and CDR2 sequences are LNHDA and SQIVND (reference sequence). The CDR3 loop is CASSMAAPPRGDTQYF. CDR3 in DNA: TGTGCCAGTAGTATGGCGGCCCCCCCTAGAGGAGATACGCAGTATTTT. Drawing the rest from reference TRBV19 and TRBJ2-3, the complete variable domain is DGGITQSPKYLFRKEGQNVTLSCEQNLNHDAMYWYRQDPGQGLRLIYYSQIVNDFQKGDIAEGYSVSREKKESFPLTVTSAQKNPTAFYLCASSMAAPPRGDTQYFGPGTRLTVL.

The chain carries TRBV19 and TRBJ1-2; the D gene is possibly TRBD1 (6 bases). This CDR3 contains 15 residues. Trimming shortened V by 4 bases and J by 0 bases, and 12 bases separated the two germline ends. Germline loops: CDR1 LNHDA, CDR2 SQIVND (reference sequence). This chain's CDR3 is CASSTRTASNYGYTF. CDR3 DNA sequence: TGTGCCAGTAGTACCCGGACAGCTTCTAACTATGGCTACACCTTC.

J is TRBJ2-3 and V is TRBV25-1, with D possibly being TRBD1 (5 bases). The V gene lost 8 bases and the J gene lost 1 base, with 13 bases spanning the gap. The CDR3 consists of 14 residues. From germline, CDR1 is MGHDK and CDR2 SYGVNS. CDR3 in amino acids: CASGSTGRTDTQYF. The DNA for the CDR3 is TGTGCCAGCGGATCAACAGGCCGCACAGATACGCAGTATTTT.

On this clone: This same CDR3 is encoded by further DNA sequences in the sample. This chain joins TRBV5-1 and TRBJ1-2; TRBD1 might be the D (6 bases). The CDR3 spans 14 residues. CDR1 and CDR2 from the germline V gene are SGHRS and YFSETQ. Trimming removed 4 bases from V and 2 bases from J, with 12 bases in between. The CDR3 loop reads CASSPGGGNYGYTF. In DNA, the CDR3 is TGCGCCAGCAGCCCGGGGGGCGGCAACTATGGCTACACCTTC.

This clone was found a few times. The same CDR3 can be traced to other DNA sequences in this sample. The rearrangement uses TRBV5-1 and TRBJ1-2; D gene ambiguous. This CDR3 has 14 amino acids. CDR1 and CDR2 from the germline V gene are SGHRS and YFSETQ. V shed 0 bases and J shed 0 bases, with 6 bases lying between them. The CDR3 here is CASSLDPANYGYTF. The CDR3 nucleotides are TGCGCCAGCAGCTTGGATCCGGCTAACTATGGCTACACCTTC. Variable domain in full (rest from reference TRBV5-1 and TRBJ1-2): KAGVTQTPRYLIKTRGQQVTLSCSPISGHRSVSWYQQTPGQGLQFLFEYFSETQRNKGNFPGRFSGRQFSNSRSEMNVSTLELGDSALYLCASSLDPANYGYTFGSGTRLTVV.

The chain recombines TRBV2 with TRBJ1-5; D might be TRBD1 (6 bases). Trimming removed 7 bases at V and 2 bases at J, with 15 bases between. CDR3 length equals 15 residues. Germline CDR1 and CDR2: SNHLY and FYNNEI. The chain's CDR3 is CASTPGGGGNQPQHF. The CDR3 coding sequence is TGTGCCAGCACCCCGGGGGGGGGCGGCAATCAGCCCCAGCATTTT. Full variable domain (outside the CDR3, taken from reference TRBV2 and TRBJ1-5): EPEVTQTPSHQVTQMGQEVILRCVPISNHLYFYWYRQILGQKVEFLVSFYNNEISEKSEIFDDQFSVERPDGSNFTLKIRSTKLEDSAMYFCASTPGGGGNQPQHFGDGTRLSIL.

This chain joins TRBV4-1 and TRBJ1-5; D unresolved. V was trimmed by 1 base and J by 9 bases, leaving 7 bases between them. The CDR3 sequence is 12 residues long. Germline CDR1 MGHRA, CDR2 YSYEKL. CDR3 residues: CASSQVEGPQHF. CDR3 sequence (DNA): TGCGCCAGCAGCCAAGTTGAGGGGCCCCAGCATTTT.

The chain carries TRBV25-1 and TRBJ2-1; TRBD1 matches 9 bases. The CDR3 spans 18 residues. With V trimmed by 6 bases and J by 4 bases, 16 bases remained unmatched. Germline V lookup: CDR1 MGHDK, CDR2 SYGVNS. The CDR3 loop is CASRKETGGHGGYNEQFF. The CDR3 coding sequence is TGTGCCAGCAGAAAAGAAACAGGGGGCCACGGTGGATACAATGAGCAGTTCTTC.

This sequence joins TRBV11-2 and TRBJ2-7, with D unresolved. Trimming cost V 1 base and J 4 bases, with 14 bases left between them. The germline gives CDR1 SGHAT, CDR2 FQNNGV. The CDR3 loop spans 15 amino acids. In nucleotides, the CDR3 is TGTGCCAGCAGCTTAGTCGGTGGATCTAGGTACGAGCAGTACTTC. It specifies CASSLVGGSRYEQYF.

V is TRBV7-2 and J is TRBJ2-5, with TRBD1 identical over 8 bases. From germline, CDR1 is SGHTA and CDR2 FQGNSA. The J segment lost 4 bases and the V segment lost 5 bases, leaving 9 bases of the junction unmatched. The CDR3 has 15 residues. In nucleotides, the CDR3 is TGTGCCAGCAGCCCGCGGACAGGGCCAGCAGAGACCCAGTACTTC. This codes for CASSPRTGPAETQYF.

This chain links TRBV5-1 with TRBJ2-5; 7 nucleotides match TRBD1. CDR3 size: 15 residues. CDR1 is SGHRS and CDR2 is YFSETQ in the germline V gene. The junction had 5 bases not matched to a gene; V was cut back by 1 base and J by 2 bases. CDR3 in amino acids: CASSLMGTEQETQYF. The CDR3 coding sequence is TGCGCCAGCAGCTTGATGGGGACAGAACAAGAGACCCAGTACTTC.

J is TRBJ2-2 and V is TRBV30; 12 positions match TRBD2. The CDR3 length is 18 residues. CDR1 and CDR2 (germline): GTSNPN, SVGIG (reference sequence). With 1 base clipped from V and 5 bases from J, the junction kept 11 bases outside the gene matches. CDR3 amino acids: CAWSATRTSGVKTGELFF. The CDR3 bases are TGTGCCTGGAGTGCCACCCGGACTAGCGGGGTGAAAACCGGGGAGCTGTTTTTT.